These 5 T cell receptor beta chains were sequenced from one sample in a study of blood T cell repertoires in COVID-19. Some clones are missing from TCRdb's copy, which holds only in-frame ones; the method was immunoSEQ multiplex PCR. The sample consists of a few hundred thousand clones, about 85% of them appearing once. Sequenced material: peripheral blood. The receptors here all came from a human donor with COVID-19, enrolled during active disease. The donor label of this sample is uncertain.

The chain employs TRBV6-5 and TRBJ1-1, with 7 positions matching TRBD1. The germline gives CDR1 MNHEY, CDR2 SVGAGI. After removal of 6 bases from V and 5 bases from J, the junction contained 6 bases not matched to a gene. This CDR3 region has 13 residues. The CDR3 DNA reads TGTGCCAGCAGGAAACAGGGGAGGACTGAAGCTTTCTTT. It encodes CASRKQGRTEAFF.

The table lists this clone with a count of one. The chain has TRBV4-1 and TRBJ2-1; 8 bases map to TRBD2. CDR1 is MGHRA and CDR2 is YSYEKL in the germline V gene. The length of the CDR3 is 15 residues. The junction had 6 bases not matched to a gene; V was cut back by 1 base and J by 7 bases. CDR3 protein: CASSQVGGRRNEQFF. The CDR3 DNA reads TGCGCCAGCAGCCAAGTCGGCGGGAGGCGAAATGAGCAGTTCTTC.

The chain recombines TRBV2 with TRBJ1-1; D call uncertain. V gave up 7 bases and J gave up 1 base, with 7 bases separating them. CDR1 and CDR2 from the germline V gene are SNHLY and FYNNEI. The CDR3 is 12 amino acids. The CDR3 DNA reads as TGTGCCAGCACCGCGGGGAACACTGAAGCTTTCTTT. The encoded protein is CASTAGNTEAFF.

The chain recombines TRBV5-1 with TRBJ1-3; unclear D gene. The germline V and J ends were trimmed by 0 bases and 0 bases, with 7 bases remaining between them. The CDR3 totals 15 residues. CDR1 SGHRS and CDR2 YFSETQ come from the germline V gene. The CDR3 DNA reads as TGCGCCAGCAGCTTGGTGTCAGACTCTGGAAACACCATATATTTT. Its protein is CASSLVSDSGNTIYF.

J is TRBJ1-1 and V is TRBV5-1, with D perhaps TRBD1 (6 bases). Germline loops: CDR1 SGHRS, CDR2 YFSETQ. CDR3 length equals 15 residues. V dropped 4 bases and J dropped 4 bases, with 17 bases sitting between them. CDR3: CASSAAGVWSTEAFF. As DNA, the CDR3 is TGCGCCAGCAGCGCCGCAGGGGTCTGGAGCACTGAAGCTTTCTTT.